The T cell receptor beta chain described here comes from a study of shared clonotypes between healthy human individuals. The method was immunoSEQ multiplex PCR; TCRdb's version includes in-frame clones alone and lacks a portion of them. Among approximately 460,000 clones listed, 77% were seen once. In germline, CDR1 is SGHNT, CDR2 YYREEE (reference sequence). The CDR3 has 14 amino acids. This sequence was found in a woman in her 40s in good health. Some clones in this sample may be carry-over from other donors' samples. The sequenced sample consisted of PBMCs. This chain uses TRBV5-4 with TRBJ2-5; D remains ambiguous. The DNA end lines up better with TRBJ2-7; the J call may be wrong. The CDR3 sequence: CASSLGSDAYEQYF. CDR3 DNA sequence: TGTGCCAGCAGCTTGGGCTCGGATGCCTACGAGCAGTACTTC.